This passage covers 30 T cell receptor beta chains from one sample sequenced in a study of blood T cell repertoires in COVID-19. Some clones are missing from TCRdb's copy, which holds only in-frame ones; the method was immunoSEQ multiplex PCR. This sample yields about 160,000 clones, of which 79% are seen a single time; 7% to 10% belongs to the top ten. Sequencing used peripheral blood. The origin of the receptors is a woman aged 55-75 years with COVID-19, enrolled during active disease.

The rearrangement joins TRBV5-5 to TRBJ2-2, with 10 bases identical to TRBD1. Germline V gives CDR1 SGHKS, CDR2 YYEKEE (reference sequence). V gave up 2 bases and J gave up 6 bases; unmatched junction bases: 1. This CDR3 spans 14 amino acids. DNA for the CDR3: TGTGCCAGCAGCTTCGGACAGGGGGCCGGGGAGCTGTTTTTT. It translates to CASSFGQGAGELFF.

This chain joins TRBV28 and TRBJ1-5; perhaps TRBD1 as D (5 bases). The CDR3 is 15 amino acids. The germline V and J ends were trimmed by 3 bases and 4 bases, with 13 bases remaining between them. The germline CDR1 and CDR2 sequences are MDHEN and SYDVKM. CDR3 sequence (DNA): TGTGCCAGCAGTTTTGGGGGAGGCCGGAATCAGCCCCAGCATTTT. Translation gives CASSFGGGRNQPQHF.

The V call is TRBV2, the J call TRBJ1-2; maybe TRBD1 (5 bases). Germline assignment: CDR1 SNHLY and CDR2 FYNNEI. This CDR3 is built from 13 residues. Trimming took off 6 bases at V and 4 bases at J, with 12 bases between the two ends. The CDR3 DNA reads as TGTGCCAGCAGGGTGACAGAGCGCTATGGCTACACCTTC. It is translated as CASRVTERYGYTF.

The J gene is TRBJ2-3, the V gene TRBV28, with 16 bases that match TRBD2. The V gene end was trimmed by 3 bases and the J gene end by 5 bases; junction bases not matched to a gene: 17. CDR1 is MDHEN and CDR2 is SYDVKM in the germline V gene. The CDR3 length is 21 residues. The CDR3: CASSFWEGYSGTSGRGDTQYF. CDR3 DNA: TGTGCCAGCAGTTTTTGGGAGGGATATTCCGGGACTAGCGGGAGGGGAGATACGCAGTATTTT.

V usage is TRBV24-1 and J usage is TRBJ2-5; 11 bases agree with TRBD1. The germline CDR1 and CDR2 sequences are KGHDR and SFDVKD. J lost 4 bases, V lost 3 bases, and 9 bases had no gene match. The CDR3 is 17 amino acids. In nucleotides, the CDR3 is TGTGCCACCAGTGATCCTTCCGGGACAGGGGGGGGAGAGACCCAGTACTTC. Translating gives CATSDPSGTGGGETQYF.

The chain is built from TRBV21-1 and TRBJ2-7; no DNA check was done on the table's D call, TRBD2. TRBV21-1 is an annotated pseudogene. The CDR3 runs to 14 residues. CDR3 residues: CASSTTSGKSEQYF. Written as DNA, the CDR3 is TGTGCCAGCAGCACGACTAGCGGGAAGAGTGAGCAGTACTTC.

The chain has TRBV18 and TRBJ1-5; maybe TRBD1 (5 bases). Germline values: CDR1 KGHSH, CDR2 LQKENI. The CDR3 is made up of 14 amino acids. V lost 2 bases and J lost 7, with 12 bases in between. CDR3 coding DNA: TGTGCCAGCTCACCAGGCTCAGGGTACCAGCCCCAGCATTTT. This encodes CASSPGSGYQPQHF.

The gene calls are TRBV11-3 and TRBJ2-7, with D perhaps matching TRBD2 (5 bases). Germline V gene data show CDR1 as SGHNT and CDR2 as YENEEA. With 1 base removed from V and 2 bases from J, the gap between germline ends came to 9 bases. The CDR3 contains 14 residues. In DNA, the CDR3 is TGTGCCAGCAGCTTAGGGTCGGGGACCTACGAGCAGTACTTC. Protein sequence: CASSLGSGTYEQYF.

The DNA of the CDR3 is TGTGCCAGCAGCGTGTCGGGACAGGAGGGTGGCACCATATATTTT. Translation gives CASSVSGQEGGTIYF. This sequence joins TRBV9 and TRBJ1-3; 8 positions match TRBD1. V dropped 2 bases and J dropped 9; count of bases not matched to a gene: 10. The CDR3 loop spans 15 amino acids. Per the germline V gene, CDR1 is SGDLS and CDR2 is YYNGEE.

This chain connects TRBV30 to TRBJ2-6, with 7 bases identical to TRBD1. The CDR3 runs 14 residues. V was pared by 4 bases and J by 0 bases, with 0 bases of the junction left unmatched. Germline assignment: CDR1 GTSNPN and CDR2 SVGIG (reference sequence). CDR3 in DNA: TGTGCCTGGACAGGGGGCTCTGGGGCCAACGTCCTGACTTTC. Protein sequence: CAWTGGSGANVLTF.

V usage is TRBV2 and J usage is TRBJ1-2; D is undetermined. The CDR3 has 11 amino acids. CDR1 and CDR2 from the germline V gene are SNHLY and FYNNEI. V dropped 4 bases and J dropped 5 bases, with 5 bases sitting between them. The CDR3: CASSGDYGYTF. As DNA, the CDR3 is TGTGCCAGCAGTGGAGATTATGGCTACACCTTC.

The chain is built from TRBV5-1 and TRBJ2-7, with 14 bases that match TRBD2. Germline lookup yields CDR1 SGHRS and CDR2 YFSETQ. V lost 4 bases to trimming and J lost 1 base; unmatched junction nucleotides: 4. The CDR3 runs to 16 residues. In DNA, the CDR3 is TGCGCCAGCAGCCCCGGGACTAGCGGGAGATCCTACGAGCAGTACTTC. It codes for CASSPGTSGRSYEQYF.

The genes are TRBV7-2 and TRBJ1-4; D gene unclear. The CDR3 totals 14 residues. Per germline, CDR1 SGHTA and CDR2 FQGNSA. The germline V and J ends were trimmed by 5 bases and 4 bases, with 11 bases remaining between them. The CDR3 DNA follows: TGTGCCAGCAGCACGGCGGCTTATAATGAAAAACTGTTTTTT. Protein sequence: CASSTAAYNEKLFF.

This clone occurred once. V gene TRBV15 combines with J gene TRBJ1-4; 8 bases agree with TRBD1. The CDR3 totals 20 residues. CDR1 and CDR2 from the germline V gene are LNHNV and YYDKDF (reference sequence). The trim removed 0 bases at V and 5 bases at J, leaving 17 bases unmatched. The CDR3 region has the DNA TGTGCCACCAGCAGAGATAGCCCAAGGGCAGGGGGCTCGGCGAATGAAAAACTGTTTTTT. Translating it yields CATSRDSPRAGGSANEKLFF. The full variable domain, rest sourced from reference TRBV15 and TRBJ1-4, is DAMVIQNPRYQVTQFGKPVTLSCSQTLNHNVMYWYQQKSSQAPKLLFHYYDKDFNNEADTPDNFQSRRPNTSFCFLDIRSPGLGDTAMYLCATSRDSPRAGGSANEKLFFGSGTQLSVL.

The gene calls are TRBV5-6 and TRBJ2-4; D uncertain. Germline CDR1 reads SGHDT; CDR2 reads YYEEEE. The germline V and J ends were trimmed by 0 bases and 0 bases, with 10 bases remaining between them. CDR3 length: 16 amino acids. This CDR3 is CASSLERLLAKNIQYF. In nucleotides, the CDR3 is TGTGCCAGCAGCTTGGAAAGACTCTTAGCCAAAAACATTCAGTACTTC.

This clone has a single count. The chain recombines TRBV28 with TRBJ2-7; 9 bases align to TRBD1. The V gene's germline CDR1 is MDHEN and CDR2 SYDVKM. CDR3 length equals 15 residues. With V trimmed by 3 bases and J by 1 base, 4 bases remained unmatched. The CDR3 nucleotides are TGTGCCAGCAGTTTGGGACAGGGTCGGTCCTACGAGCAGTACTTC. It encodes CASSLGQGRSYEQYF.

The rearrangement links TRBV11-3 to TRBJ2-1; possibly TRBD2 for D (7 bases). The CDR3 contains 15 residues. Looked up from germline, CDR1 is SGHNT and CDR2 is YENEEA. V shed 1 base and J shed 5 bases, with 12 bases lying between them. The CDR3 here is CASSLVAGADNEQFF. CDR3 coding DNA: TGTGCCAGCAGCTTAGTTGCGGGGGCCGACAATGAGCAGTTCTTC. The full variable domain, rest sourced from reference TRBV11-3 and TRBJ2-1, is EAGVVQSPRYKIIEKKQPVAFWCNPISGHNTLYWYLQNLGQGPELLIRYENEEAVDDSQLPKDRFSAERLKGVDSTLKIQPAELGDSAVYLCASSLVAGADNEQFFGPGTRLTVL.

This chain links TRBV29-1 with TRBJ2-2, with TRBD2 matching 9 bases. CDR1 is SQVTM, CDR2 ANQGSEA, per germline. J lost 2 bases, V lost 4 bases, and 5 bases had no gene match. The length of the CDR3 is 15 residues. CDR3 residues: CSVGSGGFNTGELFF. In DNA, the CDR3 is TGCAGCGTTGGTAGCGGGGGATTTAACACCGGGGAGCTGTTTTTT.

The V gene is TRBV14, the J gene TRBJ1-5, with D possibly being TRBD1 (6 bases). The germline V and J ends were trimmed by 4 bases and 5 bases, with 18 bases remaining between them. The CDR3 consists of 16 residues. Germline CDR1 SGHDN, CDR2 FVKESK. CDR3 amino acids: CASSPVWTEKDQPQHF. The CDR3 DNA reads as TGTGCCAGCAGCCCCGTATGGACAGAAAAAGATCAGCCCCAGCATTTT.

The chain recombines TRBV5-4 with TRBJ2-1; 7 bases align to TRBD1. Germline loops: CDR1 SGHNT, CDR2 YYREEE (reference sequence). The trim removed 3 bases at V and 9 bases at J, leaving 6 bases unmatched. This CDR3 has 13 residues. In DNA, the CDR3 is TGTGCCAGCAGCTCCGCCGACAGGGCTGAGCAGTTCTTC. This sequence encodes CASSSADRAEQFF.

This chain joins TRBV3-1 (or the pseudogene TRBV3-2) and TRBJ1-6; unclear D gene. Germline CDR1 LGHDT, CDR2 YNNKEL (reference sequence). The CDR3 length is 13 residues. The germline V and J ends were trimmed by 8 bases and 9 bases, with 14 bases remaining between them. CDR3 bases: TGTGCCAGCCGCCCCTCCGGGGTTTCACCCCTCCACTTT. Its translation is CASRPSGVSPLHF.

CDR3: CASSDPAGNYGYTF. In DNA, the CDR3 is TGTGCCAGCAGTGATCCGGCAGGGAACTATGGCTACACCTTC. This chain links TRBV6-1 with TRBJ1-2; the D gene is possibly TRBD1 (5 bases). The CDR3 is made up of 14 amino acids. Between the trimmed V and J ends, which lost 3 bases and 2 bases, there was a span of 10 bases. CDR1 is MNHNS and CDR2 is SASEGT in the germline V gene.

The V gene is TRBV6-5, the J gene TRBJ2-5, with D possibly TRBD2 on 6 matching bases. This CDR3 has 14 amino acids. From germline, CDR1 is MNHEY and CDR2 SVGAGI. Deletions cut 6 bases from V and 5 bases from J, with 16 bases between. CDR3 nucleotides: TGTGCCAGCAGCGTTCCGGGGGTTCCCGAGACCCAGTACTTC. Translation: CASSVPGVPETQYF.

The chain employs TRBV18 and TRBJ2-5; D unresolved. The CDR3 has 15 residues. V shed 0 bases and J shed 4 bases, with 12 bases lying between them. Germline V lookup: CDR1 KGHSH, CDR2 LQKENI. CDR3 DNA: TGTGCCAGCTCACCACCGGTCCGGTTGGTAGAGACCCAGTACTTC. This translates into CASSPPVRLVETQYF. The whole variable domain, filled in from reference TRBV18 and TRBJ2-5, reads NAGVMQNPRHLVRRRGQEARLRCSPMKGHSHVYWYRQLPEEGLKFMVYLQKENIIDESGMPKERFSAEFPKEGPSILRIQQVVRGDSAAYFCASSPPVRLVETQYFGPGTRLLVL.

This clone was counted a few times. The chain recombines TRBV19 with TRBJ2-1, with TRBD2 matching over 7 bases. Germline CDR1 reads LNHDA; CDR2 reads SQIVND (reference sequence). CDR3 length: 17 residues. The junction had 10 bases not matched to a gene; V was cut back by 5 bases and J by 0 bases. The CDR3 DNA follows: TGTGCCAGTAGTGACCCCGCTAGCGGTGGCTCCTACAATGAGCAGTTCTTC. Amino acids: CASSDPASGGSYNEQFF.

The CDR3 loop is CSVEGVNTEAFF. DNA for the CDR3: TGCAGCGTCGAGGGGGTAAACACTGAAGCTTTCTTT. This chain connects TRBV29-1 to TRBJ1-1; tentative D call: TRBD1 (6 bases). Germline V gives CDR1 SQVTM, CDR2 ANQGSEA. The CDR3 runs 12 residues. Trimming left V 6 bases short and J 2 bases short, with 10 bases between.

The count of this clone is one. The rearrangement links TRBV29-1 to TRBJ2-1, with 8 bases lining up with TRBD2. Trimming took 6 bases from V and 0 from J; bases not matched to a gene: 4. The CDR3 loop spans 14 amino acids. Germline loops: CDR1 SQVTM, CDR2 ANQGSEA. CDR3 sequence reads: CSVFGTSSYNEQFF. Written as DNA, the CDR3 is TGCAGCGTCTTCGGGACTAGCTCCTACAATGAGCAGTTCTTC.

The chain has TRBV4-1 and TRBJ2-7; 11 positions agree with TRBD2. Germline CDR1 reads MGHRA; CDR2 reads YSYEKL. The CDR3 runs to 18 residues. The trim removed 0 bases at V and 5 bases at J, leaving 12 bases unmatched. This chain's CDR3 is CASSQDKLAGAKFHEQYF. CDR3 DNA sequence: TGCGCCAGCAGCCAAGATAAACTAGCGGGAGCCAAGTTCCACGAGCAGTACTTC.

The V gene is TRBV15, the J gene TRBJ2-5; 11 bases fit TRBD2. This CDR3 is built from 16 residues. J gave up 2 bases and V 3 bases, and 5 bases lay outside the gene matches. Germline values: CDR1 LNHNV, CDR2 YYDKDF (reference sequence). The CDR3: CATSRGGTSGQETQYF. DNA of the CDR3: TGTGCCACCAGCAGGGGTGGGACTAGCGGACAAGAGACCCAGTACTTC.

The chain uses TRBV28 and TRBJ2-1; 7 bases align to TRBD2. Germline V CDR1 and CDR2: MDHEN, SYDVKM. The CDR3 consists of 14 residues. The V segment lost 7 bases and the J segment 5 bases; nucleotides outside the gene matches: 8. For the CDR3, the DNA is TGTGCCAGCACCAGGGTGCTAGCGGACAATGAGCAGTTCTTC. Residues: CASTRVLADNEQFF.